Following are 2 T cell receptor beta chains from one sample sequenced in a study of shared clonotypes between healthy human individuals. The protocol was immunoSEQ multiplex PCR, while the TCRdb copy is restricted to in-frame clones and leaves out a portion. The table has roughly 450,000 clones, 79% seen once. Sequencing used PBMCs. Receptors were obtained from a woman between 35 and 50 years old in good health. Some clones in this sample may be carry-over from other donors' samples.

The rearrangement uses TRBV25-1 and TRBJ2-5, with 10 bases fitting TRBD2. Germline values: CDR1 MGHDK, CDR2 SYGVNS. The CDR3 runs 16 residues. V dropped 3 bases and J dropped 7; count of bases not matched to a gene: 11. DNA for the CDR3: TGTGCCAGCAGTGAGTGGACTAGCGGACCCGGGGGGACCCAGTACTTC. It translates to CASSEWTSGPGGTQYF.

This rearrangement joins TRBV13 to TRBJ2-1; D is undetermined. Germline V CDR1 and CDR2: PRHDT, FYEKMQ (reference sequence). The CDR3 runs 22 residues. Trimming stripped 0 bases from V and 8 bases from J, with 35 bases between. In DNA form, the CDR3 reads TGTGCCAGCAGCTTAGGGAAATCCCCTATCCCTTTCGAAAACCGTTGTGGCGATGAGCAGTTCTTC. Protein product: CASSLGKSPIPFENRCGDEQFF.